These 21 T cell receptor beta chains were sequenced from one sample in a study of metastatic and nonmetastatic thyroid tumors. Thyroid surgery took place with no prior treatment in any patient. TCRdb re-processed the PCR reads through MiXCR. The sample gives over 30,000 clones, around 23% of which show up once; approximately 3% is in the top ten. Sample: tumor tissue. The receptors were gathered from a male donor with papillary thyroid cancer or a benign thyroid nodule (not recorded which). Some clones in this sample may be carry-over from other donors' samples.

This clone was counted ten times or more. This chain joins TRBV5-4 and TRBJ1-1, with TRBD1 matching over 7 bases. In germline, CDR1 is SGHNT, CDR2 YYREEE (reference sequence). The length of the CDR3 is 16 residues. V gave up 0 bases and J gave up 0 bases; unmatched junction bases: 5. The CDR3 loop reads CASSLGAGTVNTEAFF. The CDR3 DNA reads TGTGCCAGCAGCTTGGGCGCTGGGACAGTGAACACTGAAGCTTTCTTT.

The gene calls are TRBV6-1 and TRBJ1-3; the D is unclear. This CDR3 contains 15 residues. V was cut by 1 base and J by 0 bases, with 7 bases left in between. The germline gives CDR1 MNHNS, CDR2 SASEGT. CDR3 amino acids: CASSEGPSSGNTIYF. The CDR3 region has the DNA TGTGCCAGCAGTGAAGGGCCCAGCTCTGGAAACACCATATATTTT.

The V gene is TRBV18, the J gene TRBJ2-7, with TRBD1 as a possible D gene (6 bases). This CDR3 has 14 residues. Germline lookup yields CDR1 KGHSH and CDR2 LQKENI. The V gene lost 6 bases and the J gene lost 2 bases, with 14 bases spanning the gap. The CDR3 nucleotides are TGTGCCAGCTCCTCCGGGACAATTACCTACGAGCAGTACTTC. Amino acids: CASSSGTITYEQYF.

The sample holds many counts of this clone. The genes are TRBV20-1 and TRBJ1-5; D is undetermined. The CDR3 spans 16 residues. Trimming stripped 0 bases from V and 1 base from J, with 13 bases between. Germline values: CDR1 DFQATT, CDR2 SNEGSKA (reference sequence). The chain's CDR3 is CSAREAWQSSNQPQHF. Here the CDR3 DNA reads TGCAGTGCTAGAGAGGCTTGGCAGTCAAGCAATCAGCCCCAGCATTTT.

This clone was seen many times. The V and J genes are TRBV4-2 and TRBJ2-1; 8 positions match TRBD1. Germline V gene data show CDR1 as LGHNA and CDR2 as YNFKEQ. This CDR3 region has 17 residues. The V segment lost 4 bases and the J segment 7 bases; nucleotides outside the gene matches: 15. The CDR3 sequence: CASSLGGQGRSRNEQFF. The CDR3 nucleotides are TGTGCCAGCAGCCTCGGAGGACAGGGCCGTTCTAGGAATGAGCAGTTCTTC.

With regard to this clone: The junction differs from germline at one of its ends, possibly a read error. Distinct nucleotide sequences in the sample also encode this CDR3. This chain connects TRBV6-1 to TRBJ1-5, with unresolved D. From germline, CDR1 is MNHNS and CDR2 SASEGT. The length of the CDR3 is 12 residues. CDR3: CASSDSNQPQHF. CDR3 DNA sequence: TGCGCCAGCAGTGATAGCAATCAGCCCCAGCATTTT.

The CDR3 coding sequence is TGTGCCAGCAGCCCCCTCGGCGATGCAACTAATGAAAAACTGTTTTTT. It specifies CASSPLGDATNEKLFF. The chain couples TRBV5-6 to TRBJ1-4, with D uncertain. The CDR3 consists of 16 residues. Germline lookup yields CDR1 SGHDT and CDR2 YYEEEE. V lost 4 bases and J lost 0, with 13 bases in between.

The genes are TRBV3-1 and TRBJ1-2; TRBD1 is a possible D gene (6 bases). This CDR3 spans 14 amino acids. The V end lost 4 bases, the J end lost 8 bases, and 17 bases lay between the germline ends. Germline V gene lookup returns CDR1 LGHDT and CDR2 YNNKEL (reference sequence). CDR3 bases: TGTGCCAGCAGCCCTCACGACAGGAATTCAGGCTACACCTTC. This sequence encodes CASSPHDRNSGYTF.

The V gene is TRBV27, the J gene TRBJ2-5; TRBD1 agrees at 7 bases. J was trimmed by 0 bases and V by 4 bases; bases with no gene match: 2. Germline lookup yields CDR1 MNHEY and CDR2 SMNVEV (reference sequence). The CDR3 is 14 residues long. The CDR3: CASSYDRDQETQYF. The DNA for the CDR3 is TGTGCCAGCAGTTACGACAGGGACCAAGAGACCCAGTACTTC.

This clone has ten or more counts. The chain is built from TRBV19 and TRBJ1-5; no clear D gene. Germline assignment: CDR1 LNHDA and CDR2 SQIVND (reference sequence). CDR3 length equals 12 residues. Trimming cost V 8 bases and J 0 bases, with 5 bases left between them. The CDR3 sequence is CASRYSNQPQHF. The CDR3 coding sequence is TGTGCCAGTCGGTATAGCAATCAGCCCCAGCATTTT.

This clone was seen ten or more times. The chain carries TRBV7-3 and TRBJ2-2; D is uncertain. V was trimmed by 2 bases and J by 4 bases, leaving 11 bases between them. This CDR3 has 15 amino acids. From germline, CDR1 is SGHTA and CDR2 FQGTGA. The CDR3 DNA follows: TGTGCCAGCAGCTTAGTGAGCGTCGGCACCGGGGAGCTGTTTTTT. It translates to CASSLVSVGTGELFF.

This clone was found once. This chain connects TRBV3-1 to TRBJ2-5, with a tentative D call TRBD1 (6 bases). CDR1 LGHDT and CDR2 YNNKEL come from the germline V gene (reference sequence). This CDR3 is built from 13 residues. V lost 1 base and J 5 bases, leaving 8 bases between the germline ends. As DNA, the CDR3 is TGTGCCAGCAGCCAAGCCAGGGGCGAGACCCAGTACTTC. Translating gives CASSQARGETQYF.

The chain is built from TRBV6-1 and TRBJ1-6; D possibly corresponds to TRBD1 (5 bases). CDR1 is MNHNS and CDR2 is SASEGT in the germline V gene. The V and J ends lost 3 bases and 7 bases respectively, with 7 bases between them. CDR3 length: 13 amino acids. The CDR3 sequence: CASSDRENSPLHF. CDR3 DNA: TGTGCCAGCAGTGACAGGGAGAATTCACCCCTCCACTTT.

This clone has more than one count but fewer than ten. The chain joins TRBV6-1 to TRBJ1-6; 10 nucleotides align to TRBD1. CDR1 and CDR2 (germline): MNHNS, SASEGT. J was trimmed by 8 bases and V by 6 bases; bases with no gene match: 7. CDR3 length equals 15 residues. This chain's CDR3 is CASSHTGTGDSPLHF. The CDR3, as DNA: TGTGCCAGCAGCCACACCGGGACAGGGGATTCACCCCTCCACTTT.

Turning to this clone: Because it lacks the conserved phenylalanine or tryptophan at the end, this CDR3 is likely a read error. This chain links TRBV24-1 with TRBJ2-7; the D is unclear. V lost 3 bases and J lost 2, with 4 bases in between. CDR3 length equals 12 residues. Germline assignment: CDR1 KGHDR and CDR2 SFDVKD. The CDR3 DNA is TGTGCCACCAGTGATGCAGCCTACGAGCAGTACCTC. Protein sequence: CATSDAAYEQYL.

This clone was seen ten or more times. The chain couples TRBV9 to TRBJ2-2; 8 nucleotides match TRBD2. This CDR3 is built from 16 residues. Germline CDR1 reads SGDLS; CDR2 reads YYNGEE. J gave up 4 bases and V 4 bases, and 9 bases lay outside the gene matches. The CDR3 coding sequence is TGTGCCAGCAGCCCTCGGGGGCGGGAGGCCACCGGGGAGCTGTTTTTT. The encoded protein is CASSPRGREATGELFF.

This clone was recorded a few times. Other DNA sequences within the sample encode an identical CDR3. The chain couples TRBV7-2 to TRBJ2-5; D ambiguous. The CDR3 runs 12 residues. Germline V gene sequence: CDR1 SGHTA, CDR2 FQGNSA. V dropped 4 bases and J dropped 5 bases, with 8 bases sitting between them. CDR3 in DNA: TGTGCCAGCAGCTCTGTACTGGAGACCCAGTACTTC. Its protein product is CASSSVLETQYF.

This clone occurred many times. The chain is built from TRBV6-6 and TRBJ1-1; D is unclear. Deletions cut 0 bases from V and 0 bases from J, with 2 bases between. The germline gives CDR1 MNHNY, CDR2 SVGAGI (reference sequence). The CDR3 loop spans 13 amino acids. The CDR3 loop reads CASSYSLNTEAFF. CDR3 sequence (DNA): TGTGCCAGCAGTTACTCCTTGAACACTGAAGCTTTCTTT.

This clone has a handful of counts. Different DNA sequences within this sample yield the same CDR3. The chain is built from TRBV6-1 and TRBJ2-1; the D is unclear. The V and J ends lost 4 bases and 7 bases respectively, with 11 bases between them. The CDR3 spans 13 residues. Germline CDR1 and CDR2: MNHNS and SASEGT. CDR3 DNA: TGTGCCAGCAGTGCCCCAGCGCTAAATGAGCAGTTCTTC. Protein sequence: CASSAPALNEQFF.

Many counts were recorded for this clone. This sequence joins TRBV20-1 and TRBJ2-5; D uncertain. Germline CDR1 and CDR2: DFQATT and SNEGSKA (reference sequence). Trimming left V 4 bases short and J 7 bases short, with 43 bases between. This CDR3 contains 22 residues. The CDR3 sequence is CSATSLSGLQESLITGIGTQYF. CDR3 bases: TGCAGTGCTACGTCTCTTTCCGGTCTGCAAGAGTCCCTGATTACCGGTATAGGGACCCAGTACTTC.

This clone occurred many times. The gene calls are TRBV20-1 and TRBJ2-1; 13 nucleotides match TRBD2. CDR1 and CDR2 (germline): DFQATT, SNEGSKA (reference sequence). The CDR3 length is 17 residues. Trimming cost V 1 base and J 5 bases; bases outside gene matches: 8. This CDR3 reads CSARVAYGLAGDNEQFF. The CDR3 bases are TGCAGTGCTAGAGTTGCCTATGGACTAGCGGGAGACAATGAGCAGTTCTTC.